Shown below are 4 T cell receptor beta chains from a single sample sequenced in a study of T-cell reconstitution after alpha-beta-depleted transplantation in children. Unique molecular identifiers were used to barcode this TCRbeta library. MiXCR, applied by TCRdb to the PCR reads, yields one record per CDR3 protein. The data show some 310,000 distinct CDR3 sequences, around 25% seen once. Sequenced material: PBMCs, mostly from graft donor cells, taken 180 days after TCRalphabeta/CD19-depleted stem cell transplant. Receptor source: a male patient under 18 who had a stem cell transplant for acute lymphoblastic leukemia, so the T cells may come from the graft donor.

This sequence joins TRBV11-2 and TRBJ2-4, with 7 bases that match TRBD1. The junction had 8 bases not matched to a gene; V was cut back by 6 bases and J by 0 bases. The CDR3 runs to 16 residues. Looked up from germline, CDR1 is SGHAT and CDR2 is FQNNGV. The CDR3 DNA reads TGTGCCAGCAGGACAGGGACGGGCTTAGCCAAAAACATTCAGTACTTC. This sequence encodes CASRTGTGLAKNIQYF.

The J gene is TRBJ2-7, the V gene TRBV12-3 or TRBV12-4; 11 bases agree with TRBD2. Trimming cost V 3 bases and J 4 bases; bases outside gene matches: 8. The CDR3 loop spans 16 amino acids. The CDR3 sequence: CASSFPGLAGVYEQYF. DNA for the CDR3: TGTGCCAGCAGTTTTCCCGGACTAGCGGGCGTTTACGAGCAGTACTTC.

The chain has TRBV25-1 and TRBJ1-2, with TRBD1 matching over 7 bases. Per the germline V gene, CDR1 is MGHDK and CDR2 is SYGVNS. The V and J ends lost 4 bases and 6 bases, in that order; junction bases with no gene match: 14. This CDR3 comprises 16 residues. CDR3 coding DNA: TGTGCCAGCAGTGCTGTGGGGGCAGGGGGAGTGAATGGCTACACCTTC. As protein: CASSAVGAGGVNGYTF.

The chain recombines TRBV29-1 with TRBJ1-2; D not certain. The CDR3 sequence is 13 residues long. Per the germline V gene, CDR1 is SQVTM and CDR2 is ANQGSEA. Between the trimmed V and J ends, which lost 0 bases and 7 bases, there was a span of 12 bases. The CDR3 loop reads CSVEDPGFGGYTF. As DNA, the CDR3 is TGCAGCGTTGAAGATCCCGGGTTCGGTGGCTACACCTTC.